This T cell receptor beta chain was identified in a study of T cells after yellow fever vaccination (dated by TCRdb to between 2018 and 2021). Study-wide context: The SMART-Seq v4 Ultra Low Input RNA kit was used to prepare libraries from fractions with low cell numbers. To track T-cell clones before and after primary and booster YFV17D yellow fever vaccination, bulk TCR alpha and beta repertoires were sequenced longitudinally. Two healthy male donors, one aged 18 to 30 and one aged 30 to 40 years, were included in the cohort. Blood was collected at multiple timepoints before and after primary and secondary immunization, and bulk PBMC replicates and cell subsets were isolated. Study-level results and caveats: After the booster, most of the clones that had expanded following primary vaccination were detected again (almost 98% of CD4 and around 88% of CD8), which suggests that memory was broadly maintained. Because the study included only a couple of donors, the extent to which the findings can be generalized is limited. The secondary T-cell response was found to be weaker but faster than the primary response, with a peak reached on day 5 rather than on day 15. Computational filtering was needed because FACS-sorted repertoires could contain abundant contaminating clonotypes from the bulk population. A small fraction of clonotypes appeared in both the CD4 and CD8 compartments, likely as a result of convergent recombination.

TCR cDNA was synthesized by 5'RACE template switching, through which a universal primer site and unique molecular identifiers were introduced. cDNA synthesis was primed from both the TCR alpha and TCR beta constant segments. Library amplification used two PCR steps, and the second PCR step added sample barcodes and sequencing adapters. Sequencing of libraries was performed on Illumina HiSeq 2500 (2x100 bp) or NovaSeq (2x150 bp). The published analysis was carried out like this. Reads were demultiplexed and collapsed into UMI consensus sequences with MIGEC, and V(D)J alignment was performed with MiXCR. Vaccine-responding clonotypes were identified with edgeR using replicate PBMC samples, with FDR below 0.01 and a log2 fold change above 5 up to day 15 being required. Bulk clonotypes were assigned CD4 or CD8 identity according to which sequenced CD4 or CD8 repertoire held them at higher abundance. TCRdb trimmed the raw reads at Q25, called clones with MiXCR and kept productive beta chains. Entries that share a CDR3 protein sequence are merged under the most common genes and DNA. What appears here as the V and J calls and clone size reflects TCRdb's work, not the paper's. The sample table shows some 550,000 distinct CDR3 sequences, and about 19% are seen once. The ten largest clones capture roughly an eighth of the sample.

V and J are truncated by 7 bases and 2 bases respectively, leaving an intervening sequence of 18 bases. From the cysteine through the phenylalanine, the CDR3 covers 15 amino acids. CDR3 DNA only is kept here, 45 bases in frame from base 1. According to the germline V gene, CDR1 reads SGHRS and CDR2 reads YFSETQ. This clonotype came up once. It lacks a known antigen. Per-base qualities were not stored, and no clone one base away is much larger. Sample treatment or condition, as interpreted from the label and publication: live attenuated yellow fever vaccine strain. At each blood-draw timepoint, two biological replicates of bulk PBMCs were obtained. PBMCs were isolated from peripheral blood using a standard Ficoll-Paque protocol. TriZol was used to extract RNA from bulk PBMCs, from CD4 and CD8 fractions, and from dextramer-positive and dextramer-negative fractions.

Rearrangement joined TRBV5-1 to TRBJ2-5; no confident D gene assignment can be made. The source of this sequence is a man aged 25-45 years who received the YFV17D yellow fever vaccine. Sequences were derived from PBMCs, sampled 15 days after the yellow fever booster vaccination. The DNA is TGCGCCAGCCAACAGCTCTTAGCCTTGCAAGAGACCCAGTACTTC. This is translated as CASQQLLALQETQYF.